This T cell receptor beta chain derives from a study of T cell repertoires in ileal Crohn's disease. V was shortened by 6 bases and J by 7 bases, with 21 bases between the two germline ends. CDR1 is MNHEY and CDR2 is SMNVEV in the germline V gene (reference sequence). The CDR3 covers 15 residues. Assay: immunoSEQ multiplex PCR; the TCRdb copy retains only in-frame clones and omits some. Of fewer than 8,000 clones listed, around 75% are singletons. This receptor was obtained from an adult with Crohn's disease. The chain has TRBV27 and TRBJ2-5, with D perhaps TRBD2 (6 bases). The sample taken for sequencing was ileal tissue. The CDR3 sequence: CASSWGSGLLGTQYF. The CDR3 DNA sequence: TGTGCCAGCAGCTGGGGTAGCGGACTACTAGGGACCCAGTACTTC.